This T cell receptor (beta chain) was documented in a study of blood T cell repertoires in COVID-19. The CDR3 is 15 amino acids. Trimming shortened V by 3 bases and J by 3 bases, and 13 bases separated the two germline ends. CDR1 and CDR2 from the germline V gene are SGHRS and YFSETQ. TCRdb's copy holds only in-frame clones and misses some; the assay was immunoSEQ multiplex PCR. The table records 150,000 to 200,000 clones, more than 75% of them present only once. V and J are TRBV5-1 and TRBJ1-3; D uncertain. The source of this sequence is a human donor with acute COVID-19. The donor label of this sample is uncertain. The sequencing sample was made of PBMCs or T cells enriched from blood (not recorded which). CDR3 DNA sequence: TGCGCCAGCAGCTCCGGGGAGATAGGTGGAAACACCATATATTTT. This codes for CASSSGEIGGNTIYF. Full variable domain (outside the CDR3, taken from reference TRBV5-1 and TRBJ1-3): KAGVTQTPRYLIKTRGQQVTLSCSPISGHRSVSWYQQTPGQGLQFLFEYFSETQRNKGNFPGRFSGRQFSNSRSEMNVSTLELGDSALYLCASSSGEIGGNTIYFGEGSWLTVV.